This T cell receptor (beta chain) is drawn from a study of naive and memory T cell subsets. Study-level points and caveats: Naive repertoires, especially CD8, held a few larger clonotypes, possibly memory cells re-expressing CD45RA. There was no ground truth to check naive and memory subset results. Between naive and memory subsets, TCR abundance power law exponents differed.

Remarks on this clonotype: Its antigen remains unidentified.

Four subsets defined by CD45RA and CD27 were sorted after CD3, CD4, CD8 and live/dead staining. Two oligonucleotides, mixed equimolar, formed the beta constant-region primer covering TRBC1 and TRBC2. Ligated cDNA was amplified by four rounds of PCR with nested alpha and beta constant-region primers and SP2. Ligation attached a single-stranded oligonucleotide with a 12-nucleotide UMI and the SP2 primer to the cDNA 3' end. MiXCR, applied by TCRdb to the UMI-ligation and nested PCR reads, yields one record per CDR3 protein. In the table there are over 90,000 distinct CDR3 sequences, about 11% of which are singletons. The CDR3 has 17 amino acids. CDR1 and CDR2 from the germline V gene are MDHEN and SYDVKM. The V and J ends lost 2 bases and 2 bases, in that order; junction bases with no gene match: 8.

V is TRBV28 and J is TRBJ2-1; 8 bases line up with TRBD2. This sequence originates from a human donor in good health. Sequencing was carried out using naive CD4+ T cells from blood. The DNA for the CDR3 is TGTGCCAGCAGTTTAGGCTCGGCGGGGGGTCCCTACAATGAGCAGTTCTTC. Translating gives CASSLGSAGGPYNEQFF. Full variable domain (remainder filled in from reference TRBV28 and TRBJ2-1): DVKVTQSSRYLVKRTGEKVFLECVQDMDHENMFWYRQDPGLGLRLIYFSYDVKMKEKGDIPEGYSVSREKKERFSLILESASTNQTSMYLCASSLGSAGGPYNEQFFGPGTRLTVL.